These 13 T cell receptor beta chains share one sample of origin, sequenced in a study of T cells in Graves' hyperthyroidism and ophthalmopathy. The source material, RNA transcripts, was used to amplify TCR beta CDR3 regions. The TCR CDR3 first-round RT-PCR relied on the HTBI primer set. MiXCR, applied by TCRdb to the multiplex PCR reads, yields one record per CDR3 protein. The table shows some 550,000 distinct CDR3 sequences, with 16% occurring only once. The sample consisted of blood. Receptors were obtained from a woman aged 40 to 55 with Graves' ophthalmopathy.

This clonotype showed up just once. The DNA is left out, because the CDR3 cannot be placed on it with certainty; the CDR3 is given as TCRdb lists it. This chain links TRBV11-2 with TRBJ2-7. Inclusive of both ends, the CDR3 amounts to 17 amino acids. The V gene's germline CDR1 is SGHAT and CDR2 FQNNGV. The CDR3 spells CASSFYICSARMDKQYF.

The sample holds many counts of this clonotype. V and J are TRBV28 and TRBJ2-5, with D perhaps matching TRBD1 or TRBD2 (5 bases each). This CDR3 has 16 amino acids. Trimming removed 5 bases from V and 4 bases from J, with 20 bases in between. Per germline, CDR1 MDHEN and CDR2 SYDVKM. The DNA of the CDR3 is TGTGCCAGCAGTACAAGAGGGGATAGGGAGAGAGAGACCCAGTACTTC. Translating it yields CASSTRGDRERETQYF. The whole variable domain, filled in from reference TRBV28 and TRBJ2-5, reads DVKVTQSSRYLVKRTGEKVFLECVQDMDHENMFWYRQDPGLGLRLIYFSYDVKMKEKGDIPEGYSVSREKKERFSLILESASTNQTSMYLCASSTRGDRERETQYFGPGTRLLVL.

This clonotype was observed at least ten times. The rearrangement uses TRBV28 and TRBJ1-1; TRBD1 is a possible D gene (6 bases). There are 14 residues in the CDR3. The germline CDR1 and CDR2 sequences are MDHEN and SYDVKM. Trimming cost V 7 bases and J 2 bases, with 14 bases left between them. The CDR3, as DNA: TGTGCCAGCACCACCATGGGGGGCAACACTGAAGCTTTCTTT. Translation: CASTTMGGNTEAFF.

This clonotype has ten or more counts. The CDR3 DNA reads TGCGCCAGCAGCTTGGATGGACAAATGAACACTGAAGCTTTCTTT. It encodes CASSLDGQMNTEAFF. The chain uses TRBV5-1 and TRBJ1-1; a possible D gene is TRBD1 (5 bases). Germline values: CDR1 SGHRS, CDR2 YFSETQ. This CDR3 contains 15 residues. V was clipped by 0 bases and J by 0 bases, with 9 bases between them.

The V call is TRBV7-9, the J call TRBJ1-2; D gene uncertain. V was trimmed by 5 bases and J by 13 bases, leaving 11 bases between them. The CDR3 sequence is 10 residues long. Germline assignment: CDR1 SEHNR and CDR2 FQNEAQ (reference sequence). The CDR3, as DNA: TGTGCCAGCAGCCCTCCTCTGGCCACCTTC. As protein: CASSPPLATF.

The V and J genes are TRBV6-1 and TRBJ1-4; tentative D call: TRBD1 (5 bases). V lost 6 bases to trimming and J lost 0 bases, with 8 bases between them. Germline lookup yields CDR1 MNHNS and CDR2 SASEGT. The CDR3 sequence is 14 residues long. The CDR3 DNA reads TGTGCCAGCAGATGGGGGGCAACTAATGAAAAACTGTTTTTT. Amino acids: CASRWGATNEKLFF.

This clonotype was found a few times. This chain connects TRBV14 to TRBJ2-7, with a tentative D call TRBD2 (6 bases). The CDR3 is 14 amino acids. Germline V gives CDR1 SGHDN, CDR2 FVKESK. Trimming left V 0 bases short and J 5 bases short, with 11 bases between. CDR3 amino acids: CASSQEPSENEQYF. CDR3 DNA sequence: TGTGCCAGCAGCCAAGAGCCTAGCGAAAACGAGCAGTACTTC.

This clonotype was recorded a few times. This chain connects TRBV19 to TRBJ2-3, with D tentatively TRBD1 (5 bases). Germline V gives CDR1 LNHDA, CDR2 SQIVND (reference sequence). The CDR3 totals 16 residues. V lost 9 bases to trimming and J lost 5 bases, with 24 bases between them. The CDR3 reads CASGFREGSRGDTQYF. CDR3 DNA: TGTGCCAGCGGTTTCAGGGAAGGATCGAGAGGAGATACGCAGTATTTT.

This clonotype has at least ten counts. The J gene is TRBJ2-5, the V gene TRBV6-5; 7 bases match TRBD1. The CDR3 sequence is 16 residues long. V trimming: 3 bases; J trimming: 1 base; junction bases outside the gene matches: 8. Germline CDR1 is MNHEY and CDR2 is SVGAGI. The chain's CDR3 is CASSYGSTGVQETQYF. Written as DNA, the CDR3 is TGTGCCAGCAGTTATGGTTCAACAGGGGTCCAAGAGACCCAGTACTTC.

This clonotype was seen ten or more times. This rearrangement joins TRBV6-2 or TRBV6-3 to TRBJ2-3; a possible D gene is TRBD2 (6 bases). The CDR3 is 16 amino acids. The germline V gene has CDR1 MNHEY and CDR2 SVGEGT. V shed 6 bases and J shed 2 bases, with 18 bases lying between them. CDR3 nucleotides: TGTGCCAGCAGGGCCCTGACTAGTCGTATCACAGATACGCAGTATTTT. It specifies CASRALTSRITDTQYF.

This clonotype has ten or more counts. The chain employs TRBV12-5 and TRBJ2-5; D ambiguous. V dropped 6 bases and J dropped 0 bases, with 11 bases sitting between them. The CDR3 contains 14 residues. The germline V gene has CDR1 LGHNT and CDR2 FRNRAP. CDR3 in amino acids: CASGRGRNQETQYF. Written as DNA, the CDR3 is TGTGCTAGTGGCCGCGGACGGAACCAAGAGACCCAGTACTTC.

This clonotype was counted ten times or more. V and J are TRBV11-1 and TRBJ2-2, with 10 nucleotides matching TRBD2. The trim removed 5 bases at V and 5 bases at J, leaving 5 bases unmatched. CDR1 and CDR2 from the germline V gene are SGHAT and FQDESV (reference sequence). This CDR3 has 15 amino acids. The CDR3 loop reads CASSLLSGRTGELFF. In DNA, the CDR3 is TGTGCCAGCAGCCTCCTTAGCGGGAGGACCGGGGAGCTGTTTTTT.

This clonotype occurred many times. The V and J genes are TRBV7-9 and TRBJ2-3; 7 bases map to TRBD2. The CDR3 loop spans 15 amino acids. CDR1 and CDR2 from the germline V gene are SEHNR and FQNEAQ (reference sequence). Trimming cost V 4 bases and J 2 bases; bases outside gene matches: 6. CDR3 DNA sequence: TGTGCCAGCAGCTCCGTGGCGGGGGACACAGATACGCAGTATTTT. Its protein product is CASSSVAGDTDTQYF.